This T cell receptor (beta chain) was identified in a study of blood T cells in healthy people across ages. Study-level information: In model experiments, template switching was able to capture about one barcoded beta molecule for every two T cells that were present.

A second PCR of 7 to 11 cycles used a sample-barcoded 5' primer and a J-beta primer mix. A minimum of 3 million CDR3-containing paired-end reads was obtained for each sample. Via MiXCR, TCRdb re-called the 5' RACE reads, giving one row per CDR3 protein. This sample carries hundreds of thousands of distinct CDR3 sequences, 22% of them seen once, and the ten largest clones take roughly 22%. Isolated PBMCs totaled at least 7 million in each sample. There were at least 5 micrograms of total RNA extracted from every sample. Germline V gene lookup returns CDR1 MNHNY and CDR2 SVGAGI (reference sequence). The V gene lost 0 bases and the J gene lost 5 bases, with 13 bases spanning the gap. This CDR3 spans 15 amino acids.

The sample comprised blood. The chain couples TRBV6-6 to TRBJ2-5, with D possibly matching TRBD1 (5 bases). This receptor was taken from a man between 65 and 85 years old in good health. This chain's CDR3 is CASSYSGATEETQYF. CDR3 in DNA: TGTGCCAGCAGTTACTCTGGGGCGACGGAGGAGACCCAGTACTTC.